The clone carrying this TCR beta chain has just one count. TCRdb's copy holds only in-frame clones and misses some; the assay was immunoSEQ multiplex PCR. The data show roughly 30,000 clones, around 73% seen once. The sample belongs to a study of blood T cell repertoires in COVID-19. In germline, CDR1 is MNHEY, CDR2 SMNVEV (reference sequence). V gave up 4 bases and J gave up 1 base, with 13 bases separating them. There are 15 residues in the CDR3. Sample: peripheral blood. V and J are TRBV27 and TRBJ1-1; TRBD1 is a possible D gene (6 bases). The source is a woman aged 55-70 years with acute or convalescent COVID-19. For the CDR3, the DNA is TGTGCCAGCAGTTCCCACCGGACAGAGAACACTGAAGCTTTCTTT. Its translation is CASSSHRTENTEAFF.